This T cell receptor beta chain was sequenced during a study of early T cells in non-severe SARS-CoV-2 infection. Study overall: Sequencing input comprised bulk RNA from unsorted whole blood; chain pairing was not available. Findings and limits, study-wide: A preference for anti-spike CD8 responses marked VDJdb matching, which missed private and CD4 specificities.

As to this clonotype: The antigen is unknown.

V was pared by 5 bases and J by 6 bases, with 8 bases of the junction left unmatched. Germline CDR1 SGHVS, CDR2 FNYEAQ. CDR3 length: 14 residues. Individually, cDNA molecules had unique molecular identifiers attached to them. One entry per CDR3 protein, called by TCRdb with MiXCR from the 5' RACE reads. The sample records tens of thousands of distinct CDR3 sequences, about 10% being singletons. The J gene is TRBJ2-5, the V gene TRBV7-6, with 8 bases matching TRBD1. The specimen was whole blood, collected at baseline. This receptor was identified in an adult who was a healthcare worker with PCR-confirmed SARS-CoV-2 infection or an uninfected control (not recorded which). The CDR3: CASSVQGVRQTQYF. In nucleotides, the CDR3 is TGTGCCAGCAGCGTACAGGGGGTGCGACAGACCCAGTACTTC.